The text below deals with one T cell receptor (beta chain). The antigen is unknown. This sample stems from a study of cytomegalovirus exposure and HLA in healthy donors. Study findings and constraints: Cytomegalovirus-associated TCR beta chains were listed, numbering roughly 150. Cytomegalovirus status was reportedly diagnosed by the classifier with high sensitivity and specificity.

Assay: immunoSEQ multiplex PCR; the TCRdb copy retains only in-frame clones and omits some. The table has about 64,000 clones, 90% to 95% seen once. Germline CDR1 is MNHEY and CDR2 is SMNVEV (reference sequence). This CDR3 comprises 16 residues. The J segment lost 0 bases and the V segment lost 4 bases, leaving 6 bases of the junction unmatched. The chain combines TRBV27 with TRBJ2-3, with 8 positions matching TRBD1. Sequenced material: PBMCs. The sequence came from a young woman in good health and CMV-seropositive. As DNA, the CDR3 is TGTGCCAGCAGTTCCCCCCAGGGGGCAAGCACAGATACGCAGTATTTT. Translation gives CASSSPQGASTDTQYF.